This T cell receptor beta chain was found in a study of blood T cell repertoires in COVID-19. The overall study: From the United States, Italy and Spain came samples of acute and convalescent COVID-19.

The CDR3 spans 15 residues. In germline, CDR1 is SGHTA, CDR2 FQGNSA. With 5 bases removed from V and 0 bases from J, the gap between germline ends came to 14 bases. Source study methods: It was from reference gene primer amplification that nucleated cell counts were estimated. Repertoires were generated with immunoSEQ multiplex PCR, while TCRdb's copy carries only in-frame clones and drops some. The D gene and trimming were derived from the DNA, and the V and J assignments and clone size from that table. The sample has 170,000 or so clones, roughly 80% seen once. This TCR was sampled from a woman aged 70-85 years with COVID-19, enrolled during active disease. Sequenced material: peripheral blood. The V call is TRBV7-2, the J call TRBJ2-7, with D possibly matching TRBD2 (7 bases). The CDR3 nucleotides read TGTGCCAGCAGCGAGAGCGGGACAAGCTCCTACGAGCAGTACTTC. Its protein product is CASSESGTSSYEQYF.